The sample holds one count of the clone carrying this TCR beta chain. Its antigen is currently unknown. The data belong to a study of lymphopenia after photon versus proton radiotherapy. Whole-study results and caveats: Only patients who died were analyzed for survival; proton advantage is unproven. Proton therapy kept repertoires fairly stable, unlike photons, which gained effector/memory cells. Post-nadir TCR diversity decline inversely tracked overall survival among those who died. Post-nadir diversity loss with photons came from oligoclonal expansion, particularly CD8+ Temra cells.

The method was immunoSEQ multiplex PCR; TCRdb's version includes in-frame clones alone and lacks a portion of them. The repertoire includes about 25,000 clones, roughly 87% of them detected once, and under 4% sits in the top ten. Germline CDR1 WNHNN, CDR2 SYGVQD (reference sequence). Trimming removed 4 bases at V and 6 bases at J, with 16 bases between. The CDR3 length is 14 residues. The chain uses TRBV10-1 and TRBJ2-7; unclear D gene. This receptor was taken from a woman aged 45-59 years with pancreatic cancer. Material: peripheral blood, obtained from a patient treated with photon-based radiotherapy. CDR3 nucleotide sequence: TGCGCCAGCAGTGGGGCCGGGCTGCATAGCGAGCAGTACTTC. Protein sequence: CASSGAGLHSEQYF.